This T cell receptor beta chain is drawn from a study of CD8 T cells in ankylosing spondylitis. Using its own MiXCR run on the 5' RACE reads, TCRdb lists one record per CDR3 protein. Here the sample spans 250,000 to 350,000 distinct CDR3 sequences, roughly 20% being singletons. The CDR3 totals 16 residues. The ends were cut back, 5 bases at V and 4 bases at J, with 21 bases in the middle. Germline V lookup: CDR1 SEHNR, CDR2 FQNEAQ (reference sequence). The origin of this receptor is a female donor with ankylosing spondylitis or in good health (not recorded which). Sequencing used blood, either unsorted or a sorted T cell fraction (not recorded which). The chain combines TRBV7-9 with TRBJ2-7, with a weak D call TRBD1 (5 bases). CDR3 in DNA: TGTGCCAGCAGCCAGGGCAATGGGAAGCGCAGTTACGAGCAGTACTTC. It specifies CASSQGNGKRSYEQYF.